This T cell receptor beta chain was sequenced in a study of T cell responses to AZD1222 COVID-19 vaccine (dated by TCRdb to 2020 to 2022). Concerning the study at large: AZD1222 recipients whose second dose came at about 4 weeks and those whose second dose came at about 12 weeks were combined into one group, since spike-specific TCR depth and breadth did not differ between the two schedules. A total of around 240 trial participants underwent TCR sequencing, of whom more than 200 had received two doses of AZD1222 and roughly 26 had received two doses of the MenACWY control vaccine. Trial participants were enrolled by age into subgroups of 18-55, 56-69 and 70-plus years, and around 150, 28 and 57 TCR-sequenced participants, respectively, were included in these subgroups. The paper as a whole reports these results and caveats: Only a handful of AZD1222 recipients were SARS-CoV-2 seropositive at baseline, limiting conclusions about previously exposed vaccinees. Participants were mostly white British and included more females than males, and it was suggested by the authors that clonal diversity may have been underestimated. No day 14 peak-response samples were available, so repertoires were characterized only after the peak T cell response. The 56-69-year group was small, and its depth increase did not reach significance, likely because of low power. A significant rise in spike-specific TCR breadth and depth was observed after two AZD1222 doses relative to day 0 and relative to MenACWY recipients. Nearly half of unique spike-specific TCRs reportedly recognized epitopes outside regions mutated in the B.1.351 and B.1.1.7 variants. CD4 TCRs associated with the vaccine covered the entire spike protein, and the dominant responses were in regions 160-218 and 743-854.

In the germline V gene, CDR1 corresponds to SGHNT and CDR2 to YENEEA. The CDR3 runs 15 residues from the cysteine to the phenylalanine. This entry keeps only the CDR3 DNA: 45 bases, framed from base 1. From V the trimming removes 5 bases and from J it removes 7 bases, while the gene matches leave 11 bases of the junction unaccounted for. Concerning this clone: Its antigen is unknown. No much larger clone exists at a distance of one base, and base qualities are not known.

Interpreted using the paper, the time point label stands for: baseline before first vaccination. Samples from vaccinated people were obtained from the UK trials COV001 and COV002, which included a single-blind randomized controlled phase 2/3 trial of AZD1222 (ChAdOx1 nCoV-19) in healthy adults. Trial participant PBMC samples were collected at day 0 and day 28 after the second dose for TCRbeta chain sequencing. The CDR3 regions of human TCRbeta chains were subjected to immunosequencing. Per the authors' processing: Repertoire TCRs were checked for matches against a reference library of SARS-CoV-2-specific TCRs that had been generated using the MIRA antigen-specificity platform. Breadth was defined as the fraction of unique TCRs that were SARS-CoV-2-associated, and depth was defined as the fraction of total T cells that were SARS-CoV-2-associated. Each spike-specific TCR was assigned to its reactive spike region and to a CD4 or CD8 class using the MIRA data. Log10-transformed breadth and depth values were compared by one-way ANOVA with Sidak's multiple comparisons tests. TCRdb stores this immuneACCESS table with in-frame sequences only. Part of the clones is absent; in the studies checked, under half of the shortfall reflects unresolved V genes, and no reason is known for the rest. V and J calls plus clone size are reproduced from that table; the DNA served to infer D and trimming. The table for this sample lists 95,000 to 150,000 clones; 80% to 90% of them were counted only once. 5% to 6% of the sample is in the top ten clones.

This sequence was found in an adult in good health. Sequencing was performed on peripheral blood, taken on day 0 of AZD1222 vaccination. Recombination connected TRBV11-3 to TRBJ2-7; 10 of the junction bases match TRBD2. The CDR3 is CASSSPAGGRREQYF. The sequenced DNA is TGTGCCAGCAGCAGCCCAGCGGGGGGGCGTCGAGAGCAGTACTTC.